Below, 28 T cell receptor beta chains from the same sample are listed, as sequenced in a study of control samples from healthy donors and cancer patients. The protocol was immunoSEQ multiplex PCR, while the TCRdb copy is restricted to in-frame clones and leaves out a portion. The table includes approximately 100,000 clones, about 86% detected once. Sequences were obtained from blood. Receptors were obtained from a man aged 25 to 45 in good health.

The V gene is TRBV14, the J gene TRBJ1-1; D is possibly TRBD1 (5 bases). The CDR3 runs 13 residues. Per germline, CDR1 SGHDN and CDR2 FVKESK. V dropped 0 bases and J dropped 10 bases, with 12 bases sitting between them. CDR3 loop: CASSQEGTRLAFF. The CDR3 nucleotides read TGTGCCAGCAGCCAAGAGGGGACCCGTTTAGCTTTCTTT.

The CDR3 coding sequence is TGTGCCAGCAGTCAGAACAGTTGGACCACCGGGGAGCTGTTTTTT. It specifies CASSQNSWTTGELFF. The chain is built from TRBV6-5 and TRBJ2-2, with D hard to call. Per the germline V gene, CDR1 is MNHEY and CDR2 is SVGAGI. Trimming left V 5 bases short and J 4 bases short, with 14 bases between. The CDR3 totals 15 residues.

The chain is built from TRBV12-3 or TRBV12-4 and TRBJ2-4; a possible D gene is TRBD2 (5 bases). The CDR3 runs to 13 residues. V was trimmed by 7 bases and J by 12 bases, leaving 19 bases between them. The CDR3 region is CASTPSPSGPQYF. The DNA for the CDR3 is TGTGCCAGCACCCCCTCCCCCAGCGGACCTCAGTACTTC.

This sequence joins TRBV28 and TRBJ1-3, with TRBD1 matching 7 bases. Unmatched junction bases numbered 6, after V lost 3 bases and J lost 4 bases. The CDR3 sequence is 15 residues long. Germline CDR1 and CDR2: MDHEN and SYDVKM. The CDR3 sequence: CASSFTGVEGNTIYF. As DNA, the CDR3 is TGTGCCAGCAGTTTTACAGGGGTGGAGGGAAACACCATATATTTT.

This chain links TRBV5-4 with TRBJ1-2; no reliable D call. CDR3 length: 17 residues. V lost 0 bases to trimming and J lost 8 bases, with 23 bases between them. The germline V gene encodes CDR1 SGHNT and CDR2 YYREEE (reference sequence). CDR3 sequence: CASSLDGAQKGFRGYTF. The CDR3 DNA reads TGTGCCAGCAGCTTGGATGGCGCTCAAAAAGGGTTCCGCGGCTACACCTTC.

This chain joins TRBV27 and TRBJ2-1; perhaps TRBD1 as D (6 bases). Germline V lookup: CDR1 MNHEY, CDR2 SMNVEV (reference sequence). The V end was cut by 5 bases, the J end by 9 bases, with 11 bases between. The CDR3 has 12 amino acids. The CDR3 DNA is TGTGCCAGCAGTACAGGGTGGGGTGAGCAGTTCTTC. It encodes CASSTGWGEQFF.

The chain employs TRBV3-1 (or the pseudogene TRBV3-2) and TRBJ2-2, with 8 bases lining up with TRBD1. This CDR3 comprises 14 residues. CDR1 and CDR2 (germline): LGHDT, YNNKEL (reference sequence). V was pared by 4 bases and J by 3 bases, with 1 base of the junction left unmatched. The CDR3 DNA reads TGTGCCAGCAGCCCACAGGGGGACACCGGGGAGCTGTTTTTT. This codes for CASSPQGDTGELFF.

This clone has a single count. The CDR3 here is CASSQGLQETQYF. CDR3 DNA sequence: TGTGCCAGCAGCCAAGGGTTACAAGAGACCCAGTACTTC. This rearrangement joins TRBV7-2 to TRBJ2-5; D not resolved. Germline assignment: CDR1 SGHTA and CDR2 FQGNSA. This CDR3 spans 13 amino acids. Trimming shortened V by 5 bases and J by 2 bases, and 9 bases separated the two germline ends.

The V and J genes are TRBV19 and TRBJ1-3, with D tentatively TRBD1 (5 bases). Germline CDR1 and CDR2: LNHDA and SQIVND (reference sequence). This CDR3 has 14 residues. The V end was cut by 11 bases, the J end by 0 bases, with 14 bases between. The CDR3 coding sequence is TGTGCCTCTAGGGGCAGCTTCTCTGGAAACACCATATATTTT. Translation: CASRGSFSGNTIYF.

The chain carries TRBV6-1 and TRBJ2-7; D may be TRBD2 (5 bases). Germline CDR1 reads MNHNS; CDR2 reads SASEGT. There are 15 residues in the CDR3. Trimming stripped 5 bases from V and 0 bases from J, with 14 bases between. Here the CDR3 reads CASSPRTGNSYEQYF. CDR3 nucleotides: TGTGCCAGCAGTCCCCGGACCGGGAACTCCTACGAGCAGTACTTC.

The chain links TRBV5-6 to TRBJ1-6, with D uncertain. The germline V gene encodes CDR1 SGHDT and CDR2 YYEEEE. The V end lost 1 base, the J end lost 5 bases, and 16 bases lay between the germline ends. The CDR3 length is 17 residues. This chain's CDR3 is CASSLNPFRQDNSPLHF. CDR3 sequence (DNA): TGTGCCAGCAGCTTGAACCCTTTCCGACAAGATAATTCACCCCTCCACTTT.

The chain uses TRBV28 and TRBJ1-4; 8 positions match TRBD1. V trimming: 5 bases; J trimming: 5 bases; junction bases outside the gene matches: 7. Germline CDR1 reads MDHEN; CDR2 reads SYDVKM. The CDR3 loop spans 15 amino acids. For the CDR3, the DNA is TGTGCCAGCAGTGGCTTTGACAGGGGAAATGAAAAACTGTTTTTT. Its protein product is CASSGFDRGNEKLFF.

J is TRBJ2-1 and V is TRBV5-5; 7 nucleotides match TRBD1. Germline-derived CDR1 and CDR2 are SGHKS and YYEKEE (reference sequence). There are 15 residues in the CDR3. The J segment lost 6 bases and the V segment lost 6 bases, leaving 12 bases of the junction unmatched. The CDR3, as DNA: TGTGCCAGCACCCGTGTTACAGGGGCCTCCAATGAGCAGTTCTTC. This sequence encodes CASTRVTGASNEQFF.

The chain couples TRBV6-5 to TRBJ2-3, with TRBD2 matching over 9 bases. There are 14 residues in the CDR3. Germline V gene lookup returns CDR1 MNHEY and CDR2 SVGAGI. J was trimmed by 7 bases and V by 6 bases; bases with no gene match: 8. The CDR3 region has the DNA TGTGCCAGCAGGCTAGCGGGATGGGAGAATACGCAGTATTTT. It encodes CASRLAGWENTQYF.

This chain joins TRBV6-5 and TRBJ1-5, with D maybe TRBD1 (6 bases). V gave up 8 bases and J gave up 5 bases, with 13 bases separating them. There are 13 residues in the CDR3. Germline V CDR1 and CDR2: MNHEY, SVGAGI. The CDR3 region has the DNA TGTGCCAGCGGGTGGGCAGGGGATCAGCCCCAGCATTTT. Encoded protein: CASGWAGDQPQHF.

The chain has TRBV5-5 and TRBJ2-5; D might be TRBD1 (6 bases). The CDR3 runs to 16 residues. Germline V CDR1 and CDR2: SGHKS, YYEKEE (reference sequence). Between the trimmed V and J ends, which lost 0 bases and 5 bases, there was a span of 17 bases. The CDR3 nucleotides read TGTGCCAGCAGCTTGGGGCAGGGGCCGATTTTGGAGACCCAGTACTTC. The encoded protein is CASSLGQGPILETQYF.

This clone was observed once. The J gene is TRBJ2-1, the V gene TRBV4-2, with a tentative D call TRBD2 (6 bases). The CDR3 consists of 16 residues. Trimming took off 0 bases at V and 3 bases at J, with 12 bases between the two ends. CDR1 is LGHNA, CDR2 YNFKEQ, per germline. CDR3 DNA: TGTGCCAGCAGCCAAGACTATAGCGGAGGCTACAATGAGCAGTTCTTC. Protein product: CASSQDYSGGYNEQFF.

The genes are TRBV10-2 and TRBJ2-6; D not certain. Between the trimmed V and J ends, which lost 4 bases and 0 bases, there was a span of 10 bases. Germline lookup yields CDR1 WSHSY and CDR2 SAAADI. This CDR3 comprises 16 residues. CDR3 loop: CASSGPPNSGANVLTF. The CDR3 region has the DNA TGCGCCAGCAGTGGTCCTCCTAACTCTGGGGCCAACGTCCTGACTTTC.

J is TRBJ1-1 and V is TRBV5-6; D uncertain. Germline loops: CDR1 SGHDT, CDR2 YYEEEE. V shed 4 bases and J shed 6 bases, with 19 bases lying between them. The CDR3 has 15 amino acids. CDR3 nucleotide sequence: TGTGCCAGCAGCCCTAATTACCTGGTAGAGGCTGAAGCTTTCTTT. Translating gives CASSPNYLVEAEAFF.

This clone has more than one count but fewer than ten. The chain recombines TRBV15 with TRBJ2-7; D is tentatively TRBD1 or TRBD2 (7 bases each). The V gene lost 1 base and the J gene lost 7 bases, with 17 bases spanning the gap. The CDR3 is 15 amino acids. Germline CDR1 LNHNV, CDR2 YYDKDF (reference sequence). The DNA for the CDR3 is TGTGCCACCAGCAGAGGGGGGGGGACAGTTCGGGAGCAGTACTTC. Amino acid sequence: CATSRGGGTVREQYF.

This clone has only a few counts. The genes are TRBV27 and TRBJ2-7; 13 nucleotides agree with TRBD2. V lost 5 bases, J lost 0 bases, and 10 bases stayed unmatched. Germline V lookup: CDR1 MNHEY, CDR2 SMNVEV (reference sequence). CDR3 size: 18 residues. The CDR3 region has the DNA TGTGCCAGCAGTCCAAGGACTAGCGGGAGCTTCTCCTCCTACGAGCAGTACTTC. Translated, it gives CASSPRTSGSFSSYEQYF.

This rearrangement joins TRBV19 to TRBJ1-1; D might be TRBD1 (6 bases). V was pared by 3 bases and J by 4 bases, with 15 bases between. Germline V gene lookup returns CDR1 LNHDA and CDR2 SQIVND (reference sequence). This CDR3 region has 15 residues. The CDR3, as DNA: TGTGCCAGTAGTATTTTCCGGCAGGGGAGCACTGAAGCTTTCTTT. Encoded protein: CASSIFRQGSTEAFF.

The rearrangement joins TRBV5-4 to TRBJ2-2; 12 nucleotides agree with TRBD2. The CDR3 spans 18 residues. CDR1 and CDR2 (germline): SGHNT, YYREEE (reference sequence). V was clipped by 5 bases and J by 4 bases; unmatched bases: 12. The CDR3 nucleotides are TGTGCCAGCAGTCCCAACAATCTAGCGGGAGGGGTCACCGGGGAGCTGTTTTTT. Protein product: CASSPNNLAGGVTGELFF.

This chain uses TRBV30 with TRBJ2-1, with D perhaps given as TRBD1 or TRBD2 (5 bases each). The CDR3 contains 13 residues. The germline CDR1 and CDR2 sequences are GTSNPN and SVGIG (reference sequence). Trimming removed 5 bases at V and 8 bases at J, with 16 bases between. The CDR3 bases are TGTGCCTGGGCTGGAAGTCGGGGCTATGAGCAGTTCTTC. Its translation: CAWAGSRGYEQFF.

The chain is built from TRBV19 and TRBJ1-5, with D unclear. Trimming took off 4 bases at V and 6 bases at J, with 10 bases between the two ends. Germline V gives CDR1 LNHDA, CDR2 SQIVND (reference sequence). CDR3 size: 13 residues. The CDR3 coding sequence is TGTGCCAGTAGTACCTTAGGGATTCAGCCCCAGCATTTT. This encodes CASSTLGIQPQHF.

Note on this clone: This same CDR3 is encoded by further DNA sequences in the sample. The rearrangement uses TRBV24-1 and TRBJ2-5; D ambiguous. The CDR3 is 16 residues long. Germline V gene data show CDR1 as KGHDR and CDR2 as SFDVKD. V was trimmed by 5 bases and J by 1 base, leaving 16 bases between them. CDR3 bases: TGTGCCACCAGTGGAATTGGGGTCTTCGGCCAAGAGACCCAGTACTTC. Its translation: CATSGIGVFGQETQYF.

The V gene is TRBV5-6, the J gene TRBJ1-5, with D tentatively TRBD1 (6 bases). Germline lookup yields CDR1 SGHDT and CDR2 YYEEEE. The CDR3 is 14 amino acids. Trimming took 4 bases from V and 5 from J, leaving 13 bases between them. For the CDR3, the DNA is TGTGCCAGCAGCCAAAGGACAGCAGATCAGCCCCAGCATTTT. Protein sequence: CASSQRTADQPQHF.

The V and J genes are TRBV7-6 and TRBJ1-4; D is possibly TRBD1 (6 bases). The germline V and J ends were trimmed by 4 bases and 10 bases, with 10 bases remaining between them. The CDR3 is 12 amino acids. Germline CDR1 and CDR2: SGHVS and FNYEAQ. DNA for the CDR3: TGTGCCAGCAGCTCAACAGGGACAAAACTGTTTTTT. It is translated as CASSSTGTKLFF. Full variable domain (outside the CDR3, taken from reference TRBV7-6 and TRBJ1-4): GAGVSQSPRYKVTKRGQDVALRCDPISGHVSLYWYRQALGQGPEFLTYFNYEAQQDKSGLPNDRFSAERPEGSISTLTIQRTEQRDSAMYRCASSSTGTKLFFGSGTQLSVL.